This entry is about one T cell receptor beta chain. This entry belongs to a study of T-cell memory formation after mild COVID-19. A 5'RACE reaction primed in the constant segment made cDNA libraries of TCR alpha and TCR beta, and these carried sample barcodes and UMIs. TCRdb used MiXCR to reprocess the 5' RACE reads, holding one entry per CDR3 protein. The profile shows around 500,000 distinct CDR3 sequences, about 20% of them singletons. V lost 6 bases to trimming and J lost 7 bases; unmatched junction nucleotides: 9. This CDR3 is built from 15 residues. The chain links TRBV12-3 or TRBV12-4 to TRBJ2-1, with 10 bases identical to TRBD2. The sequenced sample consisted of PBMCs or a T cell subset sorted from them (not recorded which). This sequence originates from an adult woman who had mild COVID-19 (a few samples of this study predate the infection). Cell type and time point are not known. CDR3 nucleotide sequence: TGTGCCAGCAGACTCATAGCGGGGGGAGGAAATGAGCAGTTCTTC. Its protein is CASRLIAGGGNEQFF.